Listed below are T cell receptor beta chains from one sample, sequenced in a study of graft-versus-host responses after intestinal transplantation. Sequencing was performed with immunoSEQ multiplex PCR; in TCRdb, only in-frame clones are kept and a portion is missing. In the table there are some 16,000 clones, 88% of which are singletons. The sample consisted of PBMCs, taken approximately 3.5 months after intestinal transplant. These TCRs come from a human patient who received an intestinal transplant, so some T cells may come from the graft donor. The CDR3 runs from the conserved cysteine through the conserved F or W. A D gene is named only where the DNA matches it firmly. Clone size, where shown, is once, few, many, or a class for clones that have expanded.

abundance	j_gene	d_gene	v_gene	CDR3aa	CDR3nt
-	TRBJ1-1	-	TRBV29-1	CSVPRGGTEAFF	TGCAGCGTGCCCCGCGGAGGGACTGAAGCTTTCTTT
-	TRBJ2-1	-	TRBV11-3	CASSPLEGSYNEQFF	TGTGCCAGCAGCCCGCTGGAGGGCTCCTACAATGAGCAGTTCTTC
-	TRBJ2-1	-	TRBV19	CASLGGLNEQFF	TGTGCCAGTTTAGGAGGCCTCAATGAGCAGTTCTTC
once	TRBJ2-7	-	TRBV23-1	CASSQAALEVTYEQYF	TGCGCCAGCAGTCAAGCGGCACTGGAGGTAACCTACGAGCAGTACTTC
-	TRBJ2-7	TRBD1	TRBV7-6	CASSPGQGYEQYF	TGTGCCAGCAGCCCGGGACAGGGATACGAGCAGTACTTC
-	TRBJ2-2	TRBD1	TRBV9	CASSPRETGAVGELFF	TGTGCCAGCAGCCCCCGGGAGACAGGGGCCGTCGGGGAGCTGTTTTTT
-	TRBJ1-6	TRBD1	TRBV5-1	CASSSQQGSNSPLHF	TGCGCCAGCAGCTCCCAACAGGGGAGCAATTCACCCCTCCACTTT
few	TRBJ2-1	-	TRBV4-3	CASSRASYNEQFF	TGCGCCAGCAGCCGGGCGTCCTACAATGAGCAGTTCTTC
-	TRBJ2-1	-	TRBV4-1	CASSQEAQRTYNEQFF	TGCGCCAGCAGCCAAGAGGCCCAGCGGACTTACAATGAGCAGTTCTTC
-	TRBJ2-3	-	TRBV5-1	CASSLTRDTQYF	TGCGCCAGCAGCTTGACTAGGGATACGCAGTATTTT
-	TRBJ2-7	-	TRBV28	CASKTYVSGRYEQYF	TGTGCCAGCAAGACCTACGTTTCGGGGCGCTACGAGCAGTACTTC
once	TRBJ2-3	-	TRBV9	CASSVDEGSTDTQYF	TGTGCCAGCAGCGTAGATGAGGGAAGCACAGATACGCAGTATTTT
-	TRBJ2-1	-	TRBV9	CASSTREPNEQFF	TGTGCCAGCAGCACCCGGGAGCCAAATGAGCAGTTCTTC
once	TRBJ1-2	-	TRBV29-1	CSVESTYGYTF	TGCAGCGTTGAATCCACCTATGGCTACACCTTC
-	TRBJ2-1	-	TRBV20-1	CSWDPNNEQFF	TGCAGTTGGGACCCTAACAATGAGCAGTTCTTC
-	TRBJ1-2	-	TRBV6-5	CASGYPGDDGYTF	TGTGCCAGCGGTTATCCAGGGGATGATGGCTACACCTTC
-	TRBJ2-5	TRBD2	TRBV28	CASSLTSGVEREFSETQYF	TGTGCCAGCAGTCTGACGAGTGGGGTGGAGCGGGAGTTTTCCGAGACCCAGTACTTC
-	TRBJ2-7	TRBD1	TRBV9	CASSAAGTGAVEQYF	TGTGCCAGCAGCGCTGCCGGGACAGGGGCGGTCGAGCAGTACTTC
-	TRBJ1-2	-	TRBV7-9	CASSFRRGDYGYTF	TGTGCCAGCAGCTTCCGCAGGGGTGACTATGGCTACACCTTC
-	TRBJ2-7	-	TRBV19	CASSFDYLDPYEQYF	TGTGCCAGTAGTTTCGACTACCTTGATCCCTACGAGCAGTACTTC
-	TRBJ1-1	TRBD1	TRBV4-1	CASSPTFGTGGVGTEAFF	TGCGCCAGCAGCCCGACTTTTGGGACAGGGGGCGTTGGCACTGAAGCTTTCTTT
once	TRBJ1-1	-	TRBV7-8	CASSFLGTEAFF	TGTGCCAGCAGCTTCCTAGGCACTGAAGCTTTCTTT
once	TRBJ2-5	-	TRBV5-4	CASSFRGGETQYF	TGTGCCAGCAGCTTCAGGGGAGGAGAGACCCAGTACTTC
-	TRBJ2-1	-	TRBV4-1	CASSLRLGLDPFF	TGCGCCAGCAGCCTCCGACTCGGTTTAGATCCGTTCTTC
-	TRBJ1-1	-	TRBV7-3	CASSLTDRGDAEAFF	TGTGCCAGCAGCTTAACCGACAGAGGGGACGCTGAAGCTTTCTTT